These 31 T cell receptor beta chains originate from one sample sequenced in a study of T-cell reconstitution after alpha-beta-depleted transplantation in children. TCRbeta library construction was performed incorporating unique molecular identifiers. TCRdb re-derived calls from the PCR reads in MiXCR, one entry per CDR3 protein. In the table there are roughly 310,000 distinct CDR3 sequences, approximately 23% of which are singletons. Sequencing used PBMCs, mostly from graft donor cells, obtained 180 days after TCRalphabeta/CD19-depleted stem cell transplant. The receptors derive from a male patient between 10 and 17 years old who had a stem cell transplant for acute lymphoblastic leukemia, so the T cells may come from the graft donor.

The gene calls are TRBV29-1 and TRBJ2-2, with D tentatively TRBD1 (5 bases). Trimming left V 7 bases short and J 0 bases short, with 12 bases between. Germline values: CDR1 SQVTM, CDR2 ANQGSEA. This CDR3 has 14 amino acids. The CDR3 bases are TGCAGCGCCGCGAAGGGGCCGAACACCGGGGAGCTGTTTTTT. It is translated as CSAAKGPNTGELFF.

J is TRBJ2-2 and V is TRBV11-2; the D gene could be TRBD1 or TRBD2 (5 bases each). This CDR3 contains 17 residues. The germline V gene has CDR1 SGHAT and CDR2 FQNNGV. V was clipped by 5 bases and J by 0 bases, with 16 bases between them. CDR3 amino acids: CASSHLGDAANTGELFF. The CDR3 DNA reads TGTGCCAGCAGCCATCTTGGGGACGCTGCGAACACCGGGGAGCTGTTTTTT.

This sequence joins TRBV15 and TRBJ1-1, with a weak D call TRBD1 (5 bases). This CDR3 has 14 residues. Trimming stripped 3 bases from V and 4 bases from J, with 12 bases between. CDR1 and CDR2 from the germline V gene are LNHNV and YYDKDF (reference sequence). This CDR3 is CATSSLGGITEAFF. As DNA, the CDR3 is TGTGCCACCAGCAGCCTCGGGGGGATCACTGAAGCTTTCTTT. The entire variable domain, with the rest obtained from reference TRBV15 and TRBJ1-1, is as follows: DAMVIQNPRYQVTQFGKPVTLSCSQTLNHNVMYWYQQKSSQAPKLLFHYYDKDFNNEADTPDNFQSRRPNTSFCFLDIRSPGLGDTAMYLCATSSLGGITEAFFGQGTRLTVV.

This clonotype has only a few counts. The gene calls are TRBV29-1 and TRBJ2-7; D remains unclear. Germline V gene data show CDR1 as SQVTM and CDR2 as ANQGSEA. This CDR3 region has 13 residues. Trimming pared 4 bases from V and 0 bases from J, leaving 10 bases between. The CDR3 loop is CSVVGSHSYEQYF. Here the CDR3 DNA reads TGCAGCGTTGTTGGCTCCCACTCCTACGAGCAGTACTTC.

This clonotype was observed many times. The chain joins TRBV20-1 to TRBJ2-1, with D perhaps matching TRBD1 (6 bases). Trimming took off 1 base at V and 7 bases at J, with 8 bases between the two ends. This CDR3 contains 12 residues. Germline values: CDR1 DFQATT, CDR2 SNEGSKA (reference sequence). The CDR3 protein is CSARGDRNEQFF. The CDR3 region has the DNA TGCAGTGCTAGAGGAGACAGGAATGAGCAGTTCTTC.

This rearrangement joins TRBV4-1 to TRBJ1-1, with a weak D call TRBD1 (5 bases). Germline V gene data show CDR1 as MGHRA and CDR2 as YSYEKL. The CDR3 consists of 15 residues. V was pared by 0 bases and J by 5 bases, with 13 bases between. In DNA form, the CDR3 reads TGCGCCAGCAGCCAAGATCGTTTGGGGGAGACTGAAGCTTTCTTT. Translated, it gives CASSQDRLGETEAFF.

In its sample, this clonotype was seen a few times. This chain links TRBV6-1 with TRBJ2-3, with TRBD1 matching over 9 bases. Germline V gene data show CDR1 as MNHNS and CDR2 as SASEGT. V shed 6 bases, J shed 2 bases, and the junction held 3 bases outside the gene matches. The CDR3 runs to 14 residues. CDR3 sequence reads: CASSRDRATDTQYF. CDR3 in DNA: TGTGCCAGCAGCCGGGACAGGGCCACAGATACGCAGTATTTT.

The J gene is TRBJ2-5, the V gene TRBV12-3 or TRBV12-4; no clear D. V gave up 3 bases and J gave up 4 bases, with 9 bases separating them. CDR3 length: 13 residues. The CDR3 protein is CASSLRFRETQYF. In nucleotides, the CDR3 is TGTGCCAGCAGTTTGAGGTTCAGAGAGACCCAGTACTTC.

This chain joins TRBV20-1 and TRBJ2-7; TRBD2 aligns across 7 bases. Unmatched junction bases numbered 5, after V lost 6 bases and J lost 3 bases. CDR1 and CDR2 (germline): DFQATT, SNEGSKA (reference sequence). CDR3 length equals 12 residues. In DNA, the CDR3 is TGCAGTGCGTCGGGACTAATCTACGAGCAGTACTTC. Encoded protein: CSASGLIYEQYF.

The V call is TRBV12-3 or TRBV12-4, the J call TRBJ1-6; TRBD1 might be the D (5 bases). V was pared by 1 base and J by 6 bases, with 13 bases between. CDR3 length: 16 residues. CDR3 sequence (DNA): TGTGCCAGCAGTTTAGACAGGCGGGGGGTTAATTCACCCCTCCACTTT. It specifies CASSLDRRGVNSPLHF.

This clonotype was counted only a few times. The chain recombines TRBV10-3 with TRBJ1-1; 9 bases are shared with TRBD1. Germline V gene data show CDR1 as ENHRY and CDR2 as SYGVKD. The CDR3 has 15 residues. V dropped 2 bases and J dropped 1; count of bases not matched to a gene: 2. The CDR3 loop is CAISEVDRGNTEAFF. In DNA, the CDR3 is TGTGCCATCAGTGAGGTGGACAGGGGGAACACTGAAGCTTTCTTT.

This sequence joins TRBV27 and TRBJ1-1; D unresolved. There are 15 residues in the CDR3. Germline loops: CDR1 MNHEY, CDR2 SMNVEV (reference sequence). With 1 base removed from V and 5 bases from J, the gap between germline ends came to 14 bases. CDR3 DNA sequence: TGTGCCAGCAGTTTATATTCGGGGATAGGGACTGAAGCTTTCTTT. This translates into CASSLYSGIGTEAFF.

This clonotype was observed a handful of times. This chain joins TRBV7-8 and TRBJ2-5; 10 bases map to TRBD1. Germline V gives CDR1 SGHVS, CDR2 FQNEAQ. The CDR3 has 16 amino acids. The V segment lost 2 bases and the J segment 3 bases; nucleotides outside the gene matches: 6. DNA of the CDR3: TGTGCCAGCAGCTTACTCCGGACAGGGGGGAAAGAGACCCAGTACTTC. Translated: CASSLLRTGGKETQYF.

J is TRBJ2-1 and V is TRBV6-5; perhaps TRBD1 as D (6 bases). The germline V and J ends were trimmed by 0 bases and 5 bases, with 8 bases remaining between them. This CDR3 contains 14 residues. Germline lookup yields CDR1 MNHEY and CDR2 SVGAGI. The CDR3 reads CASSYSDRNNEQFF. The CDR3 nucleotides read TGTGCCAGCAGTTACTCTGACAGGAACAATGAGCAGTTCTTC.

The chain employs TRBV4-1 and TRBJ1-2; no reliable D call. Trimming stripped 4 bases from V and 4 bases from J, with 22 bases between. Germline lookup yields CDR1 MGHRA and CDR2 YSYEKL. This CDR3 has 17 residues. The CDR3 region has the DNA TGCGCCAGCAGCCGACTTATTGCGGCAGGCGACGGCTATGGCTACACCTTC. It translates to CASSRLIAAGDGYGYTF.

This chain connects TRBV3-1 to TRBJ2-7; unclear D gene. The CDR3 spans 12 residues. The germline gives CDR1 LGHDT, CDR2 YNNKEL (reference sequence). Trimming took 5 bases from V and 7 from J, leaving 12 bases between them. The CDR3 nucleotides are TGTGCCAGCAGCTACCTCTTAGGTGAGCAGTACTTC. Protein sequence: CASSYLLGEQYF.

The chain couples TRBV12-3 or TRBV12-4 to TRBJ2-2, with TRBD2 matching over 7 bases. The CDR3 contains 17 residues. The V segment lost 5 bases and the J segment 3 bases; nucleotides outside the gene matches: 12. CDR3: CASSPTGGSPYTGELFF. CDR3 nucleotide sequence: TGTGCCAGCAGTCCCACAGGCGGGAGTCCGTACACCGGGGAGCTGTTTTTT.

Only a few counts were recorded for this clonotype. The chain couples TRBV4-1 to TRBJ2-3; TRBD1 matches 7 bases. Germline loops: CDR1 MGHRA, CDR2 YSYEKL. This CDR3 has 15 amino acids. J was trimmed by 0 bases and V by 3 bases; bases with no gene match: 3. The CDR3 spells CASSQTGLSTDTQYF. CDR3 bases: TGCGCCAGCAGCCAGACAGGGCTTAGCACAGATACGCAGTATTTT.

The table lists this clonotype with a few counts. This chain uses TRBV12-3 or TRBV12-4 with TRBJ1-4; TRBD1 aligns across 9 bases. The V segment lost 6 bases and the J segment 5 bases; nucleotides outside the gene matches: 4. This CDR3 contains 14 residues. CDR3 protein: CASSHTGGNEKLFF. The DNA for the CDR3 is TGTGCCAGCAGCCACACAGGGGGCAATGAAAAACTGTTTTTT.

The rearrangement uses TRBV10-3 and TRBJ1-4; D gene unclear. This CDR3 comprises 17 residues. Trimming took off 3 bases at V and 2 bases at J, with 16 bases between the two ends. Germline CDR1 and CDR2: ENHRY and SYGVKD. Here the CDR3 DNA reads TGTGCCATCAGTGACAGCCTGATTATGTGGACTAATGAAAAACTGTTTTTT. This encodes CAISDSLIMWTNEKLFF.

The J gene is TRBJ2-3, the V gene TRBV6-2 or TRBV6-3; 10 bases are shared with TRBD2. There are 15 residues in the CDR3. From germline, CDR1 is MNHEY and CDR2 SVGEGT. J was trimmed by 3 bases and V by 1 base; bases with no gene match: 1. This chain's CDR3 is CASSYFSGRTDTQYF. CDR3 sequence (DNA): TGTGCCAGCAGTTACTTTAGCGGGAGGACAGATACGCAGTATTTT.

The chain combines TRBV6-5 with TRBJ2-5; 9 nucleotides agree with TRBD1. Looked up from germline, CDR1 is MNHEY and CDR2 is SVGAGI. The junction had 3 bases not matched to a gene; V was cut back by 4 bases and J by 3 bases. This CDR3 has 14 amino acids. CDR3 nucleotide sequence: TGTGCCAGCAGTTGGGGGACAGGGAAAGAGACCCAGTACTTC. Protein sequence: CASSWGTGKETQYF.

The gene calls are TRBV12-3 or TRBV12-4 and TRBJ1-6; D unresolved. V lost 5 bases, J lost 0 bases, and 17 bases lay in between. There are 18 residues in the CDR3. The CDR3 DNA follows: TGTGCCAGCAGTGCCGTCCCAGACATCTTCTCCTATAATTCACCCCTCCACTTT. Translated: CASSAVPDIFSYNSPLHF.

The J gene is TRBJ2-2, the V gene TRBV7-2; D unclear. The germline gives CDR1 SGHTA, CDR2 FQGNSA. Trimming left V 5 bases short and J 4 bases short, with 14 bases between. The CDR3 is 15 amino acids. CDR3 protein: CASSRLSQSTGELFF. CDR3 DNA: TGTGCCAGCAGCCGTCTATCACAATCCACCGGGGAGCTGTTTTTT.

This chain connects TRBV7-9 to TRBJ1-2, with 8 bases fitting TRBD1. CDR1 and CDR2 (germline): SEHNR, FQNEAQ (reference sequence). V was pared by 3 bases and J by 2 bases, with 2 bases of the junction left unmatched. CDR3 length equals 14 residues. CDR3 bases: TGTGCCAGCAGCTTCTGGACAGGGAACTATGGCTACACCTTC. Translated, it gives CASSFWTGNYGYTF.

This clonotype was counted ten times or more. The chain recombines TRBV4-1 with TRBJ1-1, with 7 nucleotides matching TRBD1. The trim removed 2 bases at V and 0 bases at J, leaving 3 bases unmatched. CDR1 is MGHRA, CDR2 YSYEKL, per germline. The CDR3 totals 15 residues. In DNA form, the CDR3 reads TGCGCCAGCAGCCAACCGGGACAGATGAACACTGAAGCTTTCTTT. Its protein is CASSQPGQMNTEAFF.

CDR3 protein: CASSQGHGTGGSEAFF. CDR3 nucleotide sequence: TGTGCCAGCAGCCAGGGACACGGGACAGGGGGCTCTGAAGCTTTCTTT. The chain carries TRBV4-2 and TRBJ1-1; 12 nucleotides agree with TRBD1. CDR1 LGHNA and CDR2 YNFKEQ come from the germline V gene. This CDR3 comprises 16 residues. The V and J ends lost 3 bases and 6 bases, in that order; junction bases with no gene match: 8.

This clonotype was seen only a few times. V and J are TRBV9 and TRBJ2-2; 11 bases agree with TRBD2. CDR1 and CDR2 (germline): SGDLS, YYNGEE. This CDR3 is built from 17 residues. Losses at the gene ends were 2 bases for V and 4 bases for J; bases not matched to a gene: 7. CDR3 residues: CASSVVLAGEATGELFF. CDR3 bases: TGTGCCAGCAGCGTGGTACTAGCGGGAGAGGCCACCGGGGAGCTGTTTTTT.

The table lists this clonotype with a few counts. At one boundary the junction diverges from the germline segment, which might be a read error. The chain joins TRBV4-1 to TRBJ2-7, with TRBD2 matching 7 bases. CDR3 length: 13 amino acids. CDR1 is MGHRA, CDR2 YSYEKL, per germline. The CDR3 DNA reads TGCGCCAGCAGCCAAGTAGGAACGGGACTACAGGACTTC. It codes for CASSQVGTGLQDF.

The chain uses TRBV5-1 and TRBJ2-1, with TRBD1 matching 10 bases. CDR3 length: 19 residues. Looked up from germline, CDR1 is SGHRS and CDR2 is YFSETQ. The ends lost 2 bases at V and 0 bases at J; junction bases unmatched: 11. CDR3 amino acids: CASSFPGQGGLSSYNEQFF. DNA of the CDR3: TGCGCCAGCAGCTTCCCCGGACAGGGGGGCCTTAGCTCCTACAATGAGCAGTTCTTC.

This chain connects TRBV27 to TRBJ1-2; D uncertain. Trimming stripped 6 bases from V and 2 bases from J, with 19 bases between. CDR1 is MNHEY, CDR2 SMNVEV, per germline (reference sequence). The CDR3 sequence is 16 residues long. For the CDR3, the DNA is TGTGCCAGCAGAAGCTATTCTAGCGGGCCCAACTATGGCTACACCTTC. It is translated as CASRSYSSGPNYGYTF.